This TCR beta chain originates from a study of shared clonotypes between healthy human individuals. Those who donated were healthy HIV-negative adults, with no recent acute infections or vaccinations reported. J was trimmed by 4 bases and V by 1 base; bases with no gene match: 14. The CDR3 has 18 residues. CDR1 and CDR2 (germline): SGHVS, FQNEAQ. Produced via immunoSEQ multiplex PCR; TCRdb's table is partial and in-frame only. The sample holds roughly 2 million clones; approximately 95% are singletons and the top ten take more than 0.1%. The receptor comes from a man aged 18 to 35 in good health. This rearrangement joins TRBV7-8 to TRBJ2-7, with TRBD2 identical over 9 bases. The source material was naive CD4+ T cells sorted from blood. Stated subset: CD45RA+ positively selected. The CDR3 here is CASSLEASFGLARYEQYF. The CDR3, as DNA: TGTGCCAGCAGCTTAGAGGCTAGCTTTGGACTAGCGAGGTACGAGCAGTACTTC.